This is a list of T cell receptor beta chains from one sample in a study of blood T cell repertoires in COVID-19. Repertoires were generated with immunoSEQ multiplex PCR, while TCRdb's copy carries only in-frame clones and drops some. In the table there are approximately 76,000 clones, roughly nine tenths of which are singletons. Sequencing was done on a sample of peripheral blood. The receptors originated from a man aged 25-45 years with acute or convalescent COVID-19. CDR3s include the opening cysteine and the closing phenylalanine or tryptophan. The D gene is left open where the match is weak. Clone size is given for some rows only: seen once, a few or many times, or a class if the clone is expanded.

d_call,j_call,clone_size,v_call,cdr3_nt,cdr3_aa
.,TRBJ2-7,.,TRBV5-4,TGTGCCAGCAGCTTGGGTGGGCAGAATGTTTACGAGCAGTACTTC,CASSLGGQNVYEQYF
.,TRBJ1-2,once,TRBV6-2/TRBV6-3,TGTGCCAGCAGTTACGGGACAACGCTTAACTATGGCTACACCTTC,CASSYGTTLNYGYTF
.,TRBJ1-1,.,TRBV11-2,TGTGCCAGCAGCTTAGAACGGTACACTGAAGCTTTCTTT,CASSLERYTEAFF
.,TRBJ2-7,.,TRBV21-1,TGTGCCAGCAGCAAAATAACCGGGACAGGGGGCCACGAGCAGTACTTC,CASSKITGTGGHEQYF
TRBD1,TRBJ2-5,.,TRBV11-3,TGTGCCAGCAGCCTGCGTTCAGGGGGCCGTGAGACCCAGTACTTC,CASSLRSGGRETQYF
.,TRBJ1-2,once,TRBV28,TGTGTCACTGATGGGGGGGGCTATGGCTACACCTTC,CVTDGGGYGYTF
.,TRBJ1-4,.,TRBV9,TGTGCCAGCAGCGTAGGCGACCCGGGTGAAAAACTGTTTTTT,CASSVGDPGEKLFF
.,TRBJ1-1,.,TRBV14,TGTGCCAGCAGTCCATACCCAGTGATGAACACTGAAGCTTTCTTT,CASSPYPVMNTEAFF
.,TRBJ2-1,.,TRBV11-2,TGTGCCAGCACCGCCCAGGGGGCGCGTAGTTCGGGACTAGAGCAGTTCTTC,CASTAQGARSSGLEQFF
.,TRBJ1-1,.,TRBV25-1,TGTGCCAGCAGTGGCAGAGGAAAAGCTTTCTTT,CASSGRGKAFF
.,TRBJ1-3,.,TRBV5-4,TGTGCCAGCAGCACTTCACAGGGAGCAGGAAACACCATATATTTT,CASSTSQGAGNTIYF
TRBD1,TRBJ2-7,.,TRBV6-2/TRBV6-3,TGTGCCAGCAGTTACTCGAGGCTACAGGGGGACTACGAGCAGTACTTC,CASSYSRLQGDYEQYF
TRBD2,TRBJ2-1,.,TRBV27,TGTGCCAGCGTCGGACTAGCGGTTAGAAATGAGCAGTTCTTC,CASVGLAVRNEQFF
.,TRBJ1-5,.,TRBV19,TGTGCCAGTAGTTTGAACAGGGACCAGCCCCAGCATTTT,CASSLNRDQPQHF
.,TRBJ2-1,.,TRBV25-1,TGTGCCAGCAGTGGGACAGCATACAATGAGCAGTTCTTC,CASSGTAYNEQFF
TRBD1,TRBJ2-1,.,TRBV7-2,TGTGCCAGCAGCTTCCGGGGCCCGGGACAGGGGGCGAATGAGCAGTTCTTC,CASSFRGPGQGANEQFF
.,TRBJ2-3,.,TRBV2,TGTGCCAGCAGGCGGGAACTCGTAGATACGCAGTATTTT,CASRRELVDTQYF
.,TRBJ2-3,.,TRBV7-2,TGTGCCAGCAGCTTTCAACTGAGCACAGATACGCAGTATTTT,CASSFQLSTDTQYF
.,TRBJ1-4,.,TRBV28,TGTGCCAGCGGTGCCAGTTCAGCAACTAATGAAAAACTGTTTTTT,CASGASSATNEKLFF
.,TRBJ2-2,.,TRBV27,TGTGCCAGCACCCCGGGAGAGGTACATGTAAACACCGGGGAGCTGTTTTTT,CASTPGEVHVNTGELFF